The entry below gives a single TCR beta chain sequence along with its context. What it binds is unknown. Sequenced by immunoSEQ multiplex PCR; TCRdb stores in-frame clones only, minus some. The sample shows 150,000 or so clones, about nine tenths of them seen only once. The entry originates in a study of T cell responses to AZD1222 COVID-19 vaccine. Study results and caveats: Reportedly, nearly half of unique spike TCRs recognized epitopes outside B.1.351/B.1.1.7 mutations.

V was pared by 6 bases and J by 6 bases, with 4 bases of the junction left unmatched. Germline V CDR1 and CDR2: MNHEY, SVGAGI. The CDR3 runs to 15 residues. This sequence was found in an adult in good health. Sequenced material: peripheral blood, taken on day 0 of AZD1222 vaccination. This chain uses TRBV6-5 with TRBJ2-1; 14 nucleotides match TRBD2. The CDR3 reads CASRGLAGVGNEQFF. For the CDR3, the DNA is TGTGCCAGCAGGGGACTAGCGGGAGTCGGCAATGAGCAGTTCTTC.